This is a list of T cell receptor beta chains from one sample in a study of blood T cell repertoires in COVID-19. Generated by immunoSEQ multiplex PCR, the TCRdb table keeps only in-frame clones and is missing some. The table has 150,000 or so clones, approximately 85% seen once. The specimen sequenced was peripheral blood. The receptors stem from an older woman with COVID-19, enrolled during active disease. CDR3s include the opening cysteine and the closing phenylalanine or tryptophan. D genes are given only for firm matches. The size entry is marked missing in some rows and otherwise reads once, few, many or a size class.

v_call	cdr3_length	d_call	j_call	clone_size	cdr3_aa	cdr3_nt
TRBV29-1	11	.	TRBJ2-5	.	CSVVLQETQYF	TGCAGCGTTGTACTACAAGAGACCCAGTACTTC
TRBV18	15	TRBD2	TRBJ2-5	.	CASSTLAGAQETQYF	TGTGCCAGCTCTACTCTAGCGGGGGCCCAAGAGACCCAGTACTTC
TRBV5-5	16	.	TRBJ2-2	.	CASSLQKTSNTGELFF	TGTGCCAGCAGCTTGCAGAAGACTTCGAACACCGGGGAGCTGTTTTTT
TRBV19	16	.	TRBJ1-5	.	CASSPLGGDSNQPQHF	TGTGCCAGTAGTCCCTTGGGGGGGGATAGCAATCAGCCCCAGCATTTT
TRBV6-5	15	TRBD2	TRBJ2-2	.	CATSRGGRRIGELFF	TGTGCCACCAGTCGGGGGGGCCGTCGAATCGGGGAGCTGTTTTTT
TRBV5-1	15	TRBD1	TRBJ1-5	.	CASSIGTGRHQPQHF	TGCGCCAGCAGCATAGGGACAGGGCGGCACCAGCCCCAGCATTTT
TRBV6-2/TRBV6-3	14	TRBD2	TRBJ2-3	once	CASSSGGAGDTQYF	TGTGCCAGCAGTAGCGGGGGGGCAGGAGATACGCAGTATTTT
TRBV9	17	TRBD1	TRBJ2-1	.	CASSVVLGGQGEGGQFF	TGTGCCAGCAGCGTTGTCCTAGGGGGACAGGGAGAGGGAGGGCAGTTCTTC
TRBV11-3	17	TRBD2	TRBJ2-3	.	CASSYSPTSGSTDTQYF	TGTGCCAGCAGCTACTCCCCGACTAGCGGAAGCACAGATACGCAGTATTTT
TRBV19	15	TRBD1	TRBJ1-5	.	CASKRQGASNQPQHF	TGTGCCAGTAAACGACAGGGGGCGAGCAATCAGCCCCAGCATTTT
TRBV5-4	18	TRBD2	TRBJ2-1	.	CASSLDPAGGPIYNEQFF	TGTGCCAGCAGCTTGGACCCCGCGGGGGGGCCAATATACAATGAGCAGTTCTTC
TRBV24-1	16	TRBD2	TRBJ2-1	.	CATSDTRTSEGNEQFF	TGTGCCACCAGTGATACTAGGACTAGCGAGGGTAATGAGCAGTTCTTC
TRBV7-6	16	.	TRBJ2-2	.	CASSFDSLQNTGELFF	TGTGCCAGCAGCTTCGACAGCCTCCAGAACACCGGGGAGCTGTTTTTT
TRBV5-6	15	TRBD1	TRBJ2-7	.	CASSLGQGNPYEQYF	TGTGCCAGCAGTCTGGGACAGGGGAACCCCTACGAGCAGTACTTC
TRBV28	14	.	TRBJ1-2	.	CASTPRAGRYGYTF	TGTGCCAGCACCCCCCGCGCCGGTCGGTATGGCTACACCTTC
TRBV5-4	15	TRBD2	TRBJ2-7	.	CASSLWSGGVDEQYF	TGTGCCAGCAGCTTGTGGAGCGGGGGAGTGGACGAGCAGTACTTC
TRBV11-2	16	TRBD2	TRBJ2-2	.	CASSFLAGGRTGELFF	TGTGCCAGCAGCTTTCTAGCGGGGGGGCGCACCGGGGAGCTGTTTTTT
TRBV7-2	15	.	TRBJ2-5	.	CASSFGGFGQETQYF	TGTGCCAGCAGCTTCGGAGGTTTCGGGCAAGAGACCCAGTACTTC
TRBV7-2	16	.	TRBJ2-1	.	CASSPQGAPGLNEQFF	TGTGCCAGCAGCCCGCAAGGGGCTCCCGGCCTCAATGAGCAGTTCTTC
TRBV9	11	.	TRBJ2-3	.	CASSTKDTQYF	TGTGCCAGCAGCACTAAAGATACGCAGTATTTT
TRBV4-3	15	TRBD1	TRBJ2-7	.	CASSQVWGQGYEQYF	TGCGCCAGCAGCCAAGTATGGGGACAGGGCTACGAGCAGTACTTC
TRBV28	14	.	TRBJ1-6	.	CASSLTASNSPLHF	TGTGCCAGCAGTTTGACAGCGTCCAATTCACCCCTCCACTTT
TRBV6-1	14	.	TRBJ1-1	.	CASSFRPGTTEAFF	TGTGCCAGCAGTTTCCGCCCTGGGACTACTGAAGCTTTCTTT
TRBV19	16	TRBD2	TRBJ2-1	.	CASSGGSGGDVDEQFF	TGTGCCAGTAGTGGAGGTAGCGGGGGAGATGTGGATGAGCAGTTCTTC
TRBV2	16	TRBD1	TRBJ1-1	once	CASSERTGELNTEAFF	TGTGCCAGCAGTGAAAGGACAGGTGAACTGAACACTGAAGCTTTCTTT
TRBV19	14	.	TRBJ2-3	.	CASSIPKLTDTQYF	TGTGCCAGTAGTATCCCGAAACTCACAGATACGCAGTATTTT
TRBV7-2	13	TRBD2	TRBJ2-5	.	CASSLSGEETQYF	TGTGCCAGCAGCCTGAGCGGGGAAGAGACCCAGTACTTC
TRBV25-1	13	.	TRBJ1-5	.	CASSVEGGQPQHF	TGTGCCAGCAGTGTAGAGGGTGGTCAGCCCCAGCATTTT
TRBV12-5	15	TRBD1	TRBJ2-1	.	CASGLGTGSYNEQFF	TGTGCTAGTGGTTTGGGGACAGGGAGCTACAATGAGCAGTTCTTC
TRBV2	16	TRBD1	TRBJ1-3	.	CASRGGQGLTGNTIYF	TGTGCCAGCAGAGGGGGACAGGGATTAACTGGAAACACCATATATTTT
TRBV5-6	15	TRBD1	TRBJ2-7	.	CASSPGRGPLDEQYF	TGTGCCAGCAGCCCCGGCAGGGGGCCTTTGGACGAGCAGTACTTC
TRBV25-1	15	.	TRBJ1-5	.	CASSEYRGGDQPQHF	TGTGCCAGCAGTGAATACAGGGGAGGGGATCAGCCCCAGCATTTT
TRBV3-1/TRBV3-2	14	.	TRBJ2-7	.	CASSPAVIPYEQYF	TGTGCCAGCAGCCCGGCGGTAATCCCCTACGAGCAGTACTTC
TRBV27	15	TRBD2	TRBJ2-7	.	CASSLRTSGGYEQYF	TGTGCCAGCAGTCTTCGGACTAGCGGGGGATACGAGCAGTACTTC
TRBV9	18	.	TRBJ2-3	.	CASSVDQVSGFFTDTQYF	TGTGCCAGCAGCGTAGATCAGGTTAGCGGTTTCTTCACAGATACGCAGTATTTT
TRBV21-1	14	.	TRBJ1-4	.	CASSKGGGGEKLFF	TGTGCCAGCAGCAAAGGTGGGGGGGGCGAAAAACTGTTTTTT
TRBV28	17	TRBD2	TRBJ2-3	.	CASSLPSAGGVTDTQYF	TGTGCCAGCAGCCTACCTTCCGCGGGGGGAGTCACAGATACGCAGTATTTT
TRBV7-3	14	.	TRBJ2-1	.	CASSLSPPDNEQFF	TGTGCCAGCAGCTTAAGTCCCCCAGACAATGAGCAGTTCTTC
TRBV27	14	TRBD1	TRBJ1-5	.	CASSRGRVGQPQHF	TGTGCCAGCAGCAGGGGGCGCGTCGGTCAGCCCCAGCATTTT
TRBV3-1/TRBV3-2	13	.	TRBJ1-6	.	CASSPRARSPLHF	TGTGCCAGCAGCCCCAGGGCCCGATCACCCCTCCACTTT
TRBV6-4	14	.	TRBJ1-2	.	CASSDSTANYGYTF	TGTGCCAGCAGTGACTCGACAGCTAACTATGGCTACACCTTC
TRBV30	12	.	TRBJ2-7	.	CAWNAYGYEQYF	TGTGCCTGGAATGCCTATGGCTACGAGCAGTACTTC
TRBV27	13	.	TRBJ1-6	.	CASSLGQNSPLHF	TGTGCCAGCAGTTTAGGACAGAATTCACCCCTCCACTTT
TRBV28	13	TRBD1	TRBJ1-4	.	CASSRQGAVKLFF	TGTGCCAGCAGTCGACAGGGGGCTGTAAAACTGTTTTTT
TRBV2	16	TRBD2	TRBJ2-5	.	CASSAPELAGRGTQYF	TGTGCCAGCAGTGCCCCCGAACTAGCGGGGAGGGGGACCCAGTACTTC
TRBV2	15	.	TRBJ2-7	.	CASSSPGFTAGEQYF	TGTGCCAGCAGTAGTCCCGGATTCACTGCGGGGGAGCAGTACTTC
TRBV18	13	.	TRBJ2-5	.	CASSPPTGETQYF	TGTGCCAGCTCACCACCGACGGGGGAGACCCAGTACTTC
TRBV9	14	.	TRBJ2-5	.	CASSVDWGGRTQYF	TGTGCCAGCAGCGTAGATTGGGGTGGGAGGACCCAGTACTTC
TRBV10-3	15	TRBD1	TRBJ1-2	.	CAISDTGGAGYGYTF	TGTGCCATCAGTGACACAGGGGGCGCTGGCTATGGCTACACCTTC
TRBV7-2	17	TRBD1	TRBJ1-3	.	CASSPRTGAISGNTIYF	TGTGCCAGCAGCCCCCGGACAGGGGCGATCTCTGGAAACACCATATATTTT
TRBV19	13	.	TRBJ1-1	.	CASSRQVQTEAFF	TGTGCCAGTAGCAGACAGGTCCAAACTGAAGCTTTCTTT
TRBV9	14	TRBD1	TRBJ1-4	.	CASSVGQGAGKLFF	TGTGCCAGCAGCGTAGGACAGGGGGCTGGAAAACTGTTTTTT
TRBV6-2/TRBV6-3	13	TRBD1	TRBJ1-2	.	CASSYVTGQVGTF	TGTGCCAGCAGTTATGTAACGGGACAGGTCGGCACCTTC
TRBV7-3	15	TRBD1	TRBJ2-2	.	CASSLGQGLPGELFF	TGTGCCAGCAGCTTAGGACAGGGGCTACCCGGGGAGCTGTTTTTT
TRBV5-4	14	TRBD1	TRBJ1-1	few	CASSSQYRGTEAFF	TGTGCCAGCAGCTCCCAATACAGGGGCACTGAAGCTTTCTTT
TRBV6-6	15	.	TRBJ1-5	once	CASSYSGGRAQPQHF	TGTGCCAGCAGTTACTCGGGGGGAAGGGCTCAGCCCCAGCATTTT
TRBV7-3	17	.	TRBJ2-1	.	CASSLTPGGGLGNEQFF	TGTGCCAGCAGCCTCACCCCCGGGGGTGGTCTGGGAAATGAGCAGTTCTTC
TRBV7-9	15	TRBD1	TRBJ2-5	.	CASSRDREPQETQYF	TGTGCCAGCAGCCGAGACAGGGAGCCCCAAGAGACCCAGTACTTC
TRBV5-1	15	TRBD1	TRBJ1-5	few	CASSPRTGGNQPQHF	TGCGCCAGCAGCCCGAGGACAGGTGGGAATCAGCCCCAGCATTTT
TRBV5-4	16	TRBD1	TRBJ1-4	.	CASSLSRGPTNEKLFF	TGTGCCAGCAGCTTGTCCAGGGGGCCAACTAATGAAAAACTGTTTTTT